The 9 T cell receptor beta chains listed next were all sequenced from one sample in a study of CD8 T cells in ankylosing spondylitis. TCRdb re-derived calls from the 5' RACE reads in MiXCR, one entry per CDR3 protein. The data hold 130,000 or so distinct CDR3 sequences, with over 6% observed a single time. Sequencing used blood, either unsorted or a sorted T cell fraction (not recorded which). The source of these receptors is a male donor with ankylosing spondylitis or in good health (not recorded which).

This clonotype occurred many times. The chain carries TRBV5-6 and TRBJ1-6; D is possibly TRBD1 (5 bases). Trimming shortened V by 1 base and J by 10 bases, and 9 bases separated the two germline ends. The CDR3 is 13 amino acids. From germline, CDR1 is SGHDT and CDR2 YYEEEE. The chain's CDR3 is CASSLWWDSPLHF. The CDR3, as DNA: TGTGCCAGCAGCTTGTGGTGGGACTCACCCCTCCACTTT.

This clonotype was seen ten or more times. V usage is TRBV20-1 and J usage is TRBJ2-2; weak D call: TRBD2 (5 bases). Germline values: CDR1 DFQATT, CDR2 SNEGSKA (reference sequence). V gave up 6 bases and J gave up 1 base, with 9 bases separating them. The CDR3 loop spans 13 amino acids. In DNA, the CDR3 is TGCAGTGCCGAAAGCGGGAACACCGGGGAGCTGTTTTTT. It specifies CSAESGNTGELFF.

This clonotype was detected once. This chain connects TRBV29-1 to TRBJ1-1; 7 bases fit TRBD1. After removal of 4 bases from V and 10 bases from J, the junction contained 12 bases not matched to a gene. The CDR3 is 13 amino acids. Per the germline V gene, CDR1 is SQVTM and CDR2 is ANQGSEA. CDR3 loop: CSVGQGLSVRAFF. CDR3 in DNA: TGCAGCGTTGGACAGGGTCTCTCGGTTAGAGCTTTCTTT.

In this sample, this clonotype turned up a few times. CDR3 in DNA: TGTGCCAGCACCCGGGAGTCAACCTCCAATGAGCAGTTCTTC. It specifies CASTRESTSNEQFF. This chain connects TRBV2 to TRBJ2-1; tentative D call: TRBD2 (6 bases). CDR1 is SNHLY, CDR2 FYNNEI, per germline. Trimming cost V 7 bases and J 6 bases, with 16 bases left between them. The CDR3 consists of 14 residues.

This clonotype was seen a few times. This chain links TRBV20-1 with TRBJ2-2, with 7 bases that match TRBD2. V lost 2 bases to trimming and J lost 3 bases; unmatched junction nucleotides: 6. The CDR3 is 15 amino acids. Looked up from germline, CDR1 is DFQATT and CDR2 is SNEGSKA (reference sequence). The CDR3 here is CSARPAGEDTGELFF. In nucleotides, the CDR3 is TGCAGTGCTAGACCGGCGGGAGAAGACACCGGGGAGCTGTTTTTT.

This clonotype was recorded at least ten times. This sequence joins TRBV27 and TRBJ2-1; 7 positions match TRBD2. CDR1 is MNHEY, CDR2 SMNVEV, per germline (reference sequence). The J segment lost 7 bases and the V segment lost 4 bases, leaving 7 bases of the junction unmatched. The CDR3 loop spans 14 amino acids. The CDR3 sequence: CASSYPNSGNEQFF. CDR3 DNA: TGTGCCAGCAGTTACCCAAATAGCGGGAATGAGCAGTTCTTC.

Many counts were recorded for this clonotype. This chain connects TRBV5-5 to TRBJ2-1, with D uncertain. The CDR3 loop spans 12 amino acids. In germline, CDR1 is SGHKS, CDR2 YYEKEE (reference sequence). V dropped 4 bases and J dropped 9 bases, with 11 bases sitting between them. CDR3 sequence: CASSPSLSEQFF. The CDR3 region has the DNA TGTGCCAGCAGCCCCTCACTCAGTGAGCAGTTCTTC.

This clonotype was picked up many times. This rearrangement joins TRBV20-1 to TRBJ2-1; 10 nucleotides match TRBD2. Per germline, CDR1 DFQATT and CDR2 SNEGSKA (reference sequence). The CDR3 consists of 14 residues. The ends lost 3 bases at V and 4 bases at J; junction bases unmatched: 3. In DNA, the CDR3 is TGCAGTGCTAGTACTAGCGGGGTATACAATGAGCAGTTCTTC. Amino acids: CSASTSGVYNEQFF.

Notes on this clonotype: A much larger clone is a single base away; this may be a read error. The chain is built from TRBV7-6 and TRBJ2-5, with D perhaps being TRBD1 or TRBD2 (5 bases each). Trimming shortened V by 2 bases and J by 5 bases, and 18 bases separated the two germline ends. The germline V gene has CDR1 SGHVS and CDR2 FNYEAQ. The CDR3 length is 16 residues. CDR3 sequence (DNA): TGTGCCAGCAGCTTATCCACCGGGACGGCTCACGAGACCCAGTACTTC. Residues: CASSLSTGTAHETQYF. Full variable domain (rest looked up from reference TRBV7-6 and TRBJ2-5): GAGVSQSPRYKVTKRGQDVALRCDPISGHVSLYWYRQALGQGPEFLTYFNYEAQQDKSGLPNDRFSAERPEGSISTLTIQRTEQRDSAMYRCASSLSTGTAHETQYFGPGTRLLVL.